This T cell receptor (beta chain) was observed in a study of cytomegalovirus exposure and HLA in healthy donors. Primers for the PCR totalled 60 Vbeta and 13 Jbeta. Produced via immunoSEQ multiplex PCR; TCRdb's table is partial and in-frame only. The data show 170,000 or so clones, 75% to 85% seen once. CDR1 and CDR2 (germline): LNHDA, SQIVND (reference sequence). The V and J ends lost 6 bases and 1 base respectively, with 8 bases between them. This CDR3 contains 13 residues. This clonotype originated in a woman under 40 in good health and CMV-seronegative. The V and J genes are TRBV19 and TRBJ2-3; a possible D gene is TRBD2 (6 bases). Sequenced sample: PBMCs. CDR3: CASRPGGTDTQYF. CDR3 nucleotide sequence: TGTGCCAGTAGGCCGGGGGGCACAGATACGCAGTATTTT.